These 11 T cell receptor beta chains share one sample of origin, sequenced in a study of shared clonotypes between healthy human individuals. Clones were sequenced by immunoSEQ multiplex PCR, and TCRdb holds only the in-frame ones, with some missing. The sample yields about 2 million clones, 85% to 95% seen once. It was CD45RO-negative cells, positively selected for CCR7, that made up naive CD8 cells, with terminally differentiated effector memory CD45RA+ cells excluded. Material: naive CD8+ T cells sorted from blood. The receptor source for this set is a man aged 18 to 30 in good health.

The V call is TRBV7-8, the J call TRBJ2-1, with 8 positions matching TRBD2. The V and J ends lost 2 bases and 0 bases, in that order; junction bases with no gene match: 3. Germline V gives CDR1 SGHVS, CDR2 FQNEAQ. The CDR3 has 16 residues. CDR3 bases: TGTGCCAGCAGCTTACCGCGGGGGGTCTCCTACAATGAGCAGTTCTTC. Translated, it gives CASSLPRGVSYNEQFF.

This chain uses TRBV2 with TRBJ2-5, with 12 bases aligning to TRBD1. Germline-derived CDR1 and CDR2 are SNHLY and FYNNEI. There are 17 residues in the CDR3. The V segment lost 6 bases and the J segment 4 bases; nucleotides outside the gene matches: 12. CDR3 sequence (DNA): TGTGCCAGCAGCCCGGGACAGGGGGCGCGGTTAATAGAGACCCAGTACTTC. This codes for CASSPGQGARLIETQYF. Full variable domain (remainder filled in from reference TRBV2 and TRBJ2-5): EPEVTQTPSHQVTQMGQEVILRCVPISNHLYFYWYRQILGQKVEFLVSFYNNEISEKSEIFDDQFSVERPDGSNFTLKIRSTKLEDSAMYFCASSPGQGARLIETQYFGPGTRLLVL.

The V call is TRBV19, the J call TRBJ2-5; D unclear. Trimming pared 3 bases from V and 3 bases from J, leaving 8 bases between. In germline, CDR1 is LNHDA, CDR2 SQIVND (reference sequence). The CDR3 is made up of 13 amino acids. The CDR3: CASSMDAEETQYF. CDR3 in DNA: TGTGCCAGTAGTATGGACGCGGAAGAGACCCAGTACTTC.

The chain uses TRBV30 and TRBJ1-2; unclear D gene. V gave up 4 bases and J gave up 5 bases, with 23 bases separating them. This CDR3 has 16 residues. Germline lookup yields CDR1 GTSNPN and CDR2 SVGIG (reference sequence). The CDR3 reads CAWIGWWGSRGYGYTF. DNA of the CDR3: TGTGCCTGGATTGGGTGGTGGGGATCTAGAGGGTATGGCTACACCTTC.

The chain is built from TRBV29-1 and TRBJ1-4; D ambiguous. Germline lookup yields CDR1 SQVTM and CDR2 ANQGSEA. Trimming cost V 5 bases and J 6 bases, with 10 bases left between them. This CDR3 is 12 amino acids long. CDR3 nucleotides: TGCAGCGTTTTGGGCGGTGATGAAAAACTGTTTTTT. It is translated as CSVLGGDEKLFF.

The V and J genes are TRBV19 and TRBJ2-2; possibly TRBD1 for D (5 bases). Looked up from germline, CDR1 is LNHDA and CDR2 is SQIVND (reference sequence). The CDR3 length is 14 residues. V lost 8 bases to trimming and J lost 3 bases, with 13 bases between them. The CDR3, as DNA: TGTGCCAGTGAGGCAGGGTATTACACCGGGGAGCTGTTTTTT. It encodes CASEAGYYTGELFF.

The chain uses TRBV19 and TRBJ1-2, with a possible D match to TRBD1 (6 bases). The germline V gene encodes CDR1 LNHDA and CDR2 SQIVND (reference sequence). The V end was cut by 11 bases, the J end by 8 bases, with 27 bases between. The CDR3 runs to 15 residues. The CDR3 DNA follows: TGTGCCGCTCCTTGGGGGGTAGCGGGGACAAGGGGCTACACCTTC. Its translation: CAAPWGVAGTRGYTF.

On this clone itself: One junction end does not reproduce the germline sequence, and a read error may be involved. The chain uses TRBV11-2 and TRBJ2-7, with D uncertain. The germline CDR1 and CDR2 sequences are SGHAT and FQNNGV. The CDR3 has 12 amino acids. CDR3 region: CASSLENIERYF. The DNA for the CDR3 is TGTGCCAGCAGCTTAGAGAACATAGAGCGGTACTTC.

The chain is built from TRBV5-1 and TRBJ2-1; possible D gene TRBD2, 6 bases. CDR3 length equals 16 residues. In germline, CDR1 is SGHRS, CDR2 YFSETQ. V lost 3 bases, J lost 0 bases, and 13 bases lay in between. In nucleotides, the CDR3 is TGCGCCAGCAGCTCACGGGGGACTGGCTCCTACAATGAGCAGTTCTTC. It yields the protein CASSSRGTGSYNEQFF. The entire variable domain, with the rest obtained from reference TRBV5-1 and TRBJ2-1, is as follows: KAGVTQTPRYLIKTRGQQVTLSCSPISGHRSVSWYQQTPGQGLQFLFEYFSETQRNKGNFPGRFSGRQFSNSRSEMNVSTLELGDSALYLCASSSRGTGSYNEQFFGPGTRLTVL.

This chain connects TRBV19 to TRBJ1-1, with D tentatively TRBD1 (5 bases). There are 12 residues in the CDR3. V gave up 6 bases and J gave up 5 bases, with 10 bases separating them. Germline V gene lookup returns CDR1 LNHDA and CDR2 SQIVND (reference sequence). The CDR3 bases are TGTGCCAGTAGCCCCAGGGAGACTGAAGCTTTCTTT. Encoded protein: CASSPRETEAFF.

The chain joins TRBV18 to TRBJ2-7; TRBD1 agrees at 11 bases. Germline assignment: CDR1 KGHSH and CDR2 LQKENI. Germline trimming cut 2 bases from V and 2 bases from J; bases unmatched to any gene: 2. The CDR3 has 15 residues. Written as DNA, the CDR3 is TGTGCCAGCTCACCATCGGGACAGGGGGCCTACGAGCAGTACTTC. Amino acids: CASSPSGQGAYEQYF. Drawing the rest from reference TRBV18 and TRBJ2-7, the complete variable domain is NAGVMQNPRHLVRRRGQEARLRCSPMKGHSHVYWYRQLPEEGLKFMVYLQKENIIDESGMPKERFSAEFPKEGPSILRIQQVVRGDSAAYFCASSPSGQGAYEQYFGPGTRLTVT.